The clone carrying this T cell receptor beta chain was found many times. The target antigen is unknown. The sample belongs to a study of identical twins. This CDR3 has 12 residues. With 5 bases removed from V and 1 base from J, the gap between germline ends came to 2 bases. In germline, CDR1 is MDHEN, CDR2 SYDVKM. Whole-study results and caveats: Some out-of-frame alpha sequences were shared by twins, and these showed excess low generation probability.

TCRdb re-called the 5' RACE reads with MiXCR, one entry per CDR3 protein. The sample lists some 560,000 distinct CDR3 sequences; 9.6% were seen once. Another study also made use of these data, one on yellow fever vaccine responses in identical twins. That paper notes: Twins showed a vaccine T cell response that reportedly seemed partly convergent, partly personalized.

This TCR was recovered from a woman aged 18-30 years in good health. The sample consisted of PBMCs. V gene TRBV28 combines with J gene TRBJ2-2, with no clear D. The CDR3 nucleotides are TGTGCCAGCAGTAAGAACACCGGGGAGCTGTTTTTT. It codes for CASSKNTGELFF.